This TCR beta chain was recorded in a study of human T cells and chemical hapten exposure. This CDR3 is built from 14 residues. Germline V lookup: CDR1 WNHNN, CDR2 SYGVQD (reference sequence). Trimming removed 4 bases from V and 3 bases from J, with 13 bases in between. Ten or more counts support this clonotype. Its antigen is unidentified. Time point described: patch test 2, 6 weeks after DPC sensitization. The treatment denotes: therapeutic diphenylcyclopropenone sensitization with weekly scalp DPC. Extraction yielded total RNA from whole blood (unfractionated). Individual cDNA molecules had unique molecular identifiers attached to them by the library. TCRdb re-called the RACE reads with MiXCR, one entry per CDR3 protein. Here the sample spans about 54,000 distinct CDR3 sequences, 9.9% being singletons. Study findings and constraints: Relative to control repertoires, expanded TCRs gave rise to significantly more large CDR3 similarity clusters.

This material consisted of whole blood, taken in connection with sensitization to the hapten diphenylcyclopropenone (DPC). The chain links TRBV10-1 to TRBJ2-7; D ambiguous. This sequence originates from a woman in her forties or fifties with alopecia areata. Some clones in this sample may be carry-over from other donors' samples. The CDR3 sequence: CASSANSYFYEQYF. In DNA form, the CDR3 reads TGCGCCAGCAGTGCTAACTCCTACTTCTACGAGCAGTACTTC.